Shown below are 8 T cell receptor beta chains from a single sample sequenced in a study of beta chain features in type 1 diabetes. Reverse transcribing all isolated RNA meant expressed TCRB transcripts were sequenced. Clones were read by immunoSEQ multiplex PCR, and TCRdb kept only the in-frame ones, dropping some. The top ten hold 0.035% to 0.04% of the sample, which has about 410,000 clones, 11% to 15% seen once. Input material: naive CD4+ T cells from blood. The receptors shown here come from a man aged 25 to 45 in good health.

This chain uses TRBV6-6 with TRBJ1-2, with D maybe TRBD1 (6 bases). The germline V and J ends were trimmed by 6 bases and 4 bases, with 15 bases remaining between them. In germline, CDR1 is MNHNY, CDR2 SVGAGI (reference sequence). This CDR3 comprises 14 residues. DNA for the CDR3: TGTGCCAGCAGACTTACAGGGTCGGGCTATGGCTACACCTTC. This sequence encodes CASRLTGSGYGYTF.

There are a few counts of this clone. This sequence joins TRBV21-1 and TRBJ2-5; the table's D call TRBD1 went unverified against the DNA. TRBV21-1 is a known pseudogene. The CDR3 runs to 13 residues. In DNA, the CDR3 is TGTGCCAGCGCGACACAGGGGAGGGAGACCCAGTACTTC. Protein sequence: CASATQGRETQYF.

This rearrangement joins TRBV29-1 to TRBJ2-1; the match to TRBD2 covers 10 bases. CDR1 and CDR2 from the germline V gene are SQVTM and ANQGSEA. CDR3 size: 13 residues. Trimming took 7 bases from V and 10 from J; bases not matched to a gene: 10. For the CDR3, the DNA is TGCAGCGGTGCCCCTAGCGGGAGTGGAGAGCAGTTCTTC. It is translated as CSGAPSGSGEQFF.

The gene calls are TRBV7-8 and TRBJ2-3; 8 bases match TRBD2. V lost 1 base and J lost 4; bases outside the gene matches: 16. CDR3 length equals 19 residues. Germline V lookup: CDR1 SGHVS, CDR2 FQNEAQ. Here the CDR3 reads CASSLGVGGRAGESDTQYF. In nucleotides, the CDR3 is TGTGCCAGCAGCTTAGGCGTAGGGGGACGAGCGGGAGAATCAGATACGCAGTATTTT.

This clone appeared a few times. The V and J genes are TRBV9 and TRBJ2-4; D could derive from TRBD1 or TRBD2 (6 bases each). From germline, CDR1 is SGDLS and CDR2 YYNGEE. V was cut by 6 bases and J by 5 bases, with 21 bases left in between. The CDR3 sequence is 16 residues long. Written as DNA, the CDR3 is TGTGCCAGCAACCTAGGGGGGTGGCGGCGGGAAAACATTCAGTACTTC. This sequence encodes CASNLGGWRRENIQYF.

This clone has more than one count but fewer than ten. The CDR3 sequence: CASSENYFGELFF. CDR3 in DNA: TGTGCCAGCAGTGAAAACTACTTCGGGGAGCTGTTTTTT. The chain links TRBV2 to TRBJ2-2; no firm D call. CDR3 size: 13 residues. V was shortened by 2 bases and J by 7 bases, with 8 bases between the two germline ends. CDR1 SNHLY and CDR2 FYNNEI come from the germline V gene.

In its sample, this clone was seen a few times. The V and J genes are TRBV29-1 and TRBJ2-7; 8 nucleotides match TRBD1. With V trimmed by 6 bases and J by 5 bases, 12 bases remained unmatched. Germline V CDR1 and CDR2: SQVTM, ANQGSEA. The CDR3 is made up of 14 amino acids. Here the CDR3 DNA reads TGCAGCGTGGGCCTCAGGGGGCGCATCGACGAGCAGTACTTC. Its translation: CSVGLRGRIDEQYF.

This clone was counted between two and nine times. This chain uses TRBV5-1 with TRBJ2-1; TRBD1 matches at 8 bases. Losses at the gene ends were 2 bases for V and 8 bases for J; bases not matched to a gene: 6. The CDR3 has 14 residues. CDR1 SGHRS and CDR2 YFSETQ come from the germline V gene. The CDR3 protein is CASSFQDRVDEQFF. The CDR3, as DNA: TGCGCCAGCAGCTTCCAGGACAGGGTCGATGAGCAGTTCTTC.